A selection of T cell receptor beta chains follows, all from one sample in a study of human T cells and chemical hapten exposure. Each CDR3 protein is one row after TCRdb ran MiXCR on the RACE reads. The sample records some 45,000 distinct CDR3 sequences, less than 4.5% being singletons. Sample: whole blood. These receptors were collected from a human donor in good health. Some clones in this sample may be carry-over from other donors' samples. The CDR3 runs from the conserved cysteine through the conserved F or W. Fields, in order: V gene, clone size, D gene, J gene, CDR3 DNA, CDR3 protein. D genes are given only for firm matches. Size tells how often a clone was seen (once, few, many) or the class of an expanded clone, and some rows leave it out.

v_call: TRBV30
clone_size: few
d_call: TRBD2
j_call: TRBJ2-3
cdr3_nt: TGTGCCTGGAGTAAAGCGGGAGGGGGAACAGATACGCAGTATTTT
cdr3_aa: CAWSKAGGGTDTQYF

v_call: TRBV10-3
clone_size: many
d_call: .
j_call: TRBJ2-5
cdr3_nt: TGTGCCATCTCCGGGGTGAGCCAAGAGACCCAGTACTTC
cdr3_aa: CAISGVSQETQYF

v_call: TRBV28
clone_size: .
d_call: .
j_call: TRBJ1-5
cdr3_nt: TGTGCCAGCAGTTTCGCGACGTATAGCAATCAGCCCCAGCATTTT
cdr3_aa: CASSFATYSNQPQHF

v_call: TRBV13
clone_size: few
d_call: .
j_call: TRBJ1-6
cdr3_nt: TGTGCCAGCGTACCGCTAGGGAATTCACCCCTCCACTTT
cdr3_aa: CASVPLGNSPLHF

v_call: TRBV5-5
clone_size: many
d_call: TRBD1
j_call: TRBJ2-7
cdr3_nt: TGTGCCAGCAGCAACCCGACAGGGTCTGGGCACGAGCAGTACTTC
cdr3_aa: CASSNPTGSGHEQYF

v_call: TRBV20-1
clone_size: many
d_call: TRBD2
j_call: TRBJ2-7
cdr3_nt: TGCAGTGCGGATCTAGCGGGAGGGCTGGGGGAGCAGTACTTC
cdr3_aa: CSADLAGGLGEQYF

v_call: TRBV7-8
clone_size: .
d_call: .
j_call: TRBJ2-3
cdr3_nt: TGTGCCAGCAGCCGTATTCCCACAGATACGCAGTATTTT
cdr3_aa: CASSRIPTDTQYF

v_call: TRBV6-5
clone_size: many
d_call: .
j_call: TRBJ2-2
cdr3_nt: TGTGCCACCTACCTGGGAGGCCCGAACACCGGGGAGCTGTTTTTT
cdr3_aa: CATYLGGPNTGELFF

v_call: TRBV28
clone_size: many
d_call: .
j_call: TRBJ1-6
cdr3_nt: TGTGCCAGCCGCAGGGATTATAATTCACCCCTCCACTTT
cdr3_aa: CASRRDYNSPLHF

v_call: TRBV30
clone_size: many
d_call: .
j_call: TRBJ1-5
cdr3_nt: TGTGCCTGGCAGCGGGAAAGAGATCAGCCCCAGCATTTT
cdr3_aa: CAWQRERDQPQHF

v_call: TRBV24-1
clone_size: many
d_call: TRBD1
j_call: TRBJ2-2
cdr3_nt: TGTGCCACCAGTGAGACAGGGGGCATGGACACCGGGGAGCTGTTTTTT
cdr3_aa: CATSETGGMDTGELFF

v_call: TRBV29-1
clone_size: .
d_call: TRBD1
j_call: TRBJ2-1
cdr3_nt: TGCAGCCACTCAACCGGGACAGGGCAGTTCTTC
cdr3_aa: CSHSTGTGQFF

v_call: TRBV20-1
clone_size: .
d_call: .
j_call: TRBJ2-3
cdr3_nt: TGCAGCCTGCCGATTAGCACAGATACGCAGTATTTT
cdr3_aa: CSLPISTDTQYF

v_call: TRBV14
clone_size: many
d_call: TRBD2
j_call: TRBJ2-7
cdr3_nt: TGTGCCAGCAGCCACCGGACTAGCGGGAGCCCCGAAGAGGAGCAGTACTTC
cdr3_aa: CASSHRTSGSPEEEQYF

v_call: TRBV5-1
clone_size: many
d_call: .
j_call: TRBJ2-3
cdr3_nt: TGCGCCAGCAGCTTGAGTGGGCCAGGGAGCACAGATACGCAGTATTTT
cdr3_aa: CASSLSGPGSTDTQYF

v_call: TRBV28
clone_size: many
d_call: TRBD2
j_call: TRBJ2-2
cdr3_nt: TGTGCCAGCAGCCCCGGGACTAGCGGGAGAAACGCCGGGGAGCTGTTTTTT
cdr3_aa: CASSPGTSGRNAGELFF

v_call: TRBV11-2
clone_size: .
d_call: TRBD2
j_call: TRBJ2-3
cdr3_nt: TGTGCCAGCAGCTTAATGGCGGCGACTAGCGGGACAAGGACAGATACGCAGTATTTT
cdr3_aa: CASSLMAATSGTRTDTQYF

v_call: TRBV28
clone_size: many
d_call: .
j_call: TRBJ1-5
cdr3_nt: TGTGCCAGCAGTACAGATCCGGGGTCGGCCCAGCATTTT
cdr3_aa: CASSTDPGSAQHF

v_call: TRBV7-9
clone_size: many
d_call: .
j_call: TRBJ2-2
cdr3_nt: TGTGCCAGCAGCGGGAGGACCCTGGGCACCGGGGAGCTGTTTTTT
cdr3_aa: CASSGRTLGTGELFF

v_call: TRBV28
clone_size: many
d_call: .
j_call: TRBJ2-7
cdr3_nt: TGTGCCAGCAGTTTATACAGTAGGGGCTACGAGCAGTACTTC
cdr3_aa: CASSLYSRGYEQYF

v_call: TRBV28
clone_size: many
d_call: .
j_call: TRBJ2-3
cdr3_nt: TGTGCCAGCAGTTTAATCTGGGGGGACCGCACAGATACGCAGTATTTT
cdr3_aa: CASSLIWGDRTDTQYF

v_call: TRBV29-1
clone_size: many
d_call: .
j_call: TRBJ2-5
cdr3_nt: TGCAGCGTTGACGTCTCCTCCTTCGGGGAGACCCAGTACTTC
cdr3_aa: CSVDVSSFGETQYF

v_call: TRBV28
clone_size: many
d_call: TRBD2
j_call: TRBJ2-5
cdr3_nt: TGTGCCAGCAGTTTATGGGCTAGCGGACAAGAGACCCAGTACTTC
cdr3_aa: CASSLWASGQETQYF

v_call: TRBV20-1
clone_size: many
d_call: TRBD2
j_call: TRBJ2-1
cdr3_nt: TGCAGTGCTAGAGTGTGGCTTAGGGAGGGCGTTAATGAGCAGTTCTTC
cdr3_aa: CSARVWLREGVNEQFF

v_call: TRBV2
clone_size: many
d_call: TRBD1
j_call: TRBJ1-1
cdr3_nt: TGTGCCAGCAGGATGAGACAGGGCACGAACACTGAAGCTTTCTTT
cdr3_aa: CASRMRQGTNTEAFF

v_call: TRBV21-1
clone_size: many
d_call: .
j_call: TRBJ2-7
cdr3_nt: TGTGCCAGCAGCAAAGCGCTTTCCGGGCCTAACCACCACGAGCAGTACTTC
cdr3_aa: CASSKALSGPNHHEQYF

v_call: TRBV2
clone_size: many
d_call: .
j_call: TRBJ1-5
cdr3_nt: TGTGCCAGCAGCGGTGGGTCCCGCAGCAATCAGCCCCAGCATTTT
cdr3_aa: CASSGGSRSNQPQHF

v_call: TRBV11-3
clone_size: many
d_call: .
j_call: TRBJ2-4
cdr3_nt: TGTGCCAGCAGGTGGCTACCTCGATTAGCCAAAAACATTCAGTACTTC
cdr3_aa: CASRWLPRLAKNIQYF

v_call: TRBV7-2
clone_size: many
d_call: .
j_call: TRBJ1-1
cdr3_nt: TGTGCCAGCAGCCCCATATTAGGCCTGAACACTGAAGCTTTCTTT
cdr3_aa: CASSPILGLNTEAFF

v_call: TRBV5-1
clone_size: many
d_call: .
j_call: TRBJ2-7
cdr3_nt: TGCGCCAGCAGCCTACCCCGATCCTACGAGCAGTACTTC
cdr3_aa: CASSLPRSYEQYF

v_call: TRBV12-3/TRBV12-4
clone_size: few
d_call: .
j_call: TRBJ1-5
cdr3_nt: TGTGCCAGCAGTTTCGGGACAACAAATCAGCCCCAGCATTTT
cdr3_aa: CASSFGTTNQPQHF

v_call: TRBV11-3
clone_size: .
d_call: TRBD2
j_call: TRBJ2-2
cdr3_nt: TGTGCCAGCAGCTTAGGGGTTTCTAGCGGGACGAACACCGGGGAGCTGTTTTTT
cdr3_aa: CASSLGVSSGTNTGELFF

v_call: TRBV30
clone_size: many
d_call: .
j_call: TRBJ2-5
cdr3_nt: TGTGCCTGGAGTAAACGGCGGGCAGAGACCCAGTACTTC
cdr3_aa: CAWSKRRAETQYF

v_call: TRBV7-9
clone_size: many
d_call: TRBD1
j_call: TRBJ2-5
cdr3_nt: TGTGCCAGCAGCAACAGGGGGCGGGAGACCCAGTACTTC
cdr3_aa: CASSNRGRETQYF

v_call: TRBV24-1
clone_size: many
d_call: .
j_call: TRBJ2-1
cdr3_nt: TGTGCCACCAGCCCTGGTCCTCGAGTTCTTGAGCAGTTCTTC
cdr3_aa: CATSPGPRVLEQFF

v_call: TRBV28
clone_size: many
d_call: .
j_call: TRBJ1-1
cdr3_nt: TGTGCCAGCAGAGAACAACCGACGGGGAACACTGAAGCTTTCTTT
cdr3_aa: CASREQPTGNTEAFF

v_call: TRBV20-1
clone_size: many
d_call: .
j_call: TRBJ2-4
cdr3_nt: TGCAGTGCTAGACTGGGGTTGACCAAAAACATTCAGTACTTC
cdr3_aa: CSARLGLTKNIQYF

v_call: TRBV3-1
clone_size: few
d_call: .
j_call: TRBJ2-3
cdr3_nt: TGTGCCAGCAGCCGTAGGGGAGATACGCAGTATTTT
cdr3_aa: CASSRRGDTQYF

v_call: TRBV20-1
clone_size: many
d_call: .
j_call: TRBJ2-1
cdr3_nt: TGCAGTGCTAGAGGGGGGGTCGAGCGAAATGAGCAGTTCTTC
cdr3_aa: CSARGGVERNEQFF

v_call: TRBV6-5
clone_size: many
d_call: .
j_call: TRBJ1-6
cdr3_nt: TGTGCCAGCAAGCTTCGGGGCAGCTCCTATAATTCACCCCTCCACTTT
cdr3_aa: CASKLRGSSYNSPLHF

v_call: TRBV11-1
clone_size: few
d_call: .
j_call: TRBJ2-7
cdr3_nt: TGTGCCAGCAGCTTAAGTCCAGGGAACATATACGAGCAGTACTTC
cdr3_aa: CASSLSPGNIYEQYF

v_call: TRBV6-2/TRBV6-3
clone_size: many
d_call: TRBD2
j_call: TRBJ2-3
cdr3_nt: TGTGCCAGCAGTCGGACTAGCAGAGATACGCAGTATTTT
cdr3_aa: CASSRTSRDTQYF

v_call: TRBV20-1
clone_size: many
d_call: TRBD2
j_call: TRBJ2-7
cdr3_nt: TGCAGTGCTAGAGAGGGACTAGCGGGAAGGTACGAGCAGTACTTC
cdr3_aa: CSAREGLAGRYEQYF

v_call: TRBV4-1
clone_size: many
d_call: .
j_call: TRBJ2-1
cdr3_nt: TGCGCCAGCAGCCACCCGAGAGACCCTCCCTACAATGAGCAGTTCTTC
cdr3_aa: CASSHPRDPPYNEQFF

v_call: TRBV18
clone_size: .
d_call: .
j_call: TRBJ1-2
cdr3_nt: TGTGCCAGCTCACCAGACAATCTTTATGGCTACACCTTC
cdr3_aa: CASSPDNLYGYTF

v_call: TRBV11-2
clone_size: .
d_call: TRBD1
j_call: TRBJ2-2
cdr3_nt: TGTGCCAGCAGCTTCTTCTCCGGGACAGGGGGAACCGGGGAGCTGTTTTTT
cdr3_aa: CASSFFSGTGGTGELFF

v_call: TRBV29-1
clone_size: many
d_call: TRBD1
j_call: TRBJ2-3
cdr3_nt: TGCAGCGTTGGACGTCAGGGGGGCACAGATACGCAGTATTTT
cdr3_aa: CSVGRQGGTDTQYF

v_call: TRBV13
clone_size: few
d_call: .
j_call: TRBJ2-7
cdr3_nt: TGTGCCAGCAGCGGCCCCAGGGGTAGCGAGCAGTACTTC
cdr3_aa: CASSGPRGSEQYF

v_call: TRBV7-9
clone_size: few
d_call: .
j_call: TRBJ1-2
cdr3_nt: TGTGCCAGCAGCCCCCCCTGGACAAGTACTAACTATGGCTACACCTTC
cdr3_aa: CASSPPWTSTNYGYTF

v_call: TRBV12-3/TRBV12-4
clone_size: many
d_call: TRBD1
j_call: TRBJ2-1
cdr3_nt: TGTGCCAGCAGTCAGGACAGGGGGCGCAGGAATGAGCAGTTCTTC
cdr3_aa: CASSQDRGRRNEQFF

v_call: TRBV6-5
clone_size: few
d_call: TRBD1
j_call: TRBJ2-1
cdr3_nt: TGTGCCAGCAGTTACTCCTGGACCCGGGACAGGGTGTTCTTC
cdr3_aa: CASSYSWTRDRVFF

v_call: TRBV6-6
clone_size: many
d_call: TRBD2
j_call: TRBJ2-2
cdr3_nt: TGTGCCAGCAGTTACACGGGGACTAGCGGCCTTGCGAACACCGGGGAGCTGTTTTTT
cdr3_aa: CASSYTGTSGLANTGELFF

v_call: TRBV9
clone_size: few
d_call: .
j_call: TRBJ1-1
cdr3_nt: TGTGCCAGCAGCATGCAGGGAGGAGCCACTGAAGCTTTCTTT
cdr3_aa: CASSMQGGATEAFF

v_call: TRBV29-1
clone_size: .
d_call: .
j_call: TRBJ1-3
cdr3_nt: TGCAGCGTTCGCCTGAGCTCTGGAAACACCATATATTTT
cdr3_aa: CSVRLSSGNTIYF

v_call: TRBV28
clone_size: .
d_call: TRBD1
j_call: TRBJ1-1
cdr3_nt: TGTGCCAGCAGTTCAACCGGGACAGGCTCAGAGGCTTTCTTT
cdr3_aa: CASSSTGTGSEAFF

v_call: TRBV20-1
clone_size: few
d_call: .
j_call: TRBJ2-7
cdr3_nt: TGCAGTGCTTCGCTGGGAGGACGATACGAGCAGTACTTC
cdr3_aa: CSASLGGRYEQYF

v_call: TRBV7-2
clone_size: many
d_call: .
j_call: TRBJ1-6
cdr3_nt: TGTGCCAGCAGCCCCATTGCTAATTCACCCCTCCACTTT
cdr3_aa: CASSPIANSPLHF